These 27 T cell receptor beta chains share one sample of origin, sequenced in a study of blood T cell repertoires in COVID-19. The data were produced by immunoSEQ multiplex PCR, yet TCRdb's version contains in-frame clones alone and is incomplete. This sample carries tens of thousands of clones, roughly nine tenths of them seen once, and the ten largest clones take about a sixth. Source material: peripheral blood. The receptors originated from a woman between 55 and 75 years old with COVID-19, enrolled during active disease.

The V and J genes are TRBV6-2 or TRBV6-3 and TRBJ1-3, with 7 bases lining up with TRBD1. The CDR3 has 17 residues. Germline trimming cut 3 bases from V and 2 bases from J; bases unmatched to any gene: 10. Germline V gives CDR1 MNHEY, CDR2 SVGEGT. CDR3 region: CASSYSSEGATGNTIYF. CDR3 sequence (DNA): TGTGCCAGCAGTTATTCCTCGGAGGGGGCGACTGGAAACACCATATATTTT.

In this sample, this clone turned up once. The rearrangement links TRBV6-1 to TRBJ2-3, with 9 bases aligning to TRBD1. The CDR3 runs to 15 residues. Germline CDR1 MNHNS, CDR2 SASEGT. The trim removed 3 bases at V and 5 bases at J, leaving 6 bases unmatched. The CDR3 DNA reads as TGTGCCAGCAGTGATACCAGACAGGGGGGAGATACGCAGTATTTT. Its translation: CASSDTRQGGDTQYF.

The V gene is TRBV6-2 or TRBV6-3, the J gene TRBJ2-7; TRBD1 matches 9 bases. With 6 bases clipped from V and 4 bases from J, the junction kept 7 bases outside the gene matches. This CDR3 contains 14 residues. Germline CDR1 and CDR2: MNHEY and SVGEGT. As DNA, the CDR3 is TGTGCCAGCAGCCGAGGACAGGGGACTTACGAGCAGTACTTC. Amino acid sequence: CASSRGQGTYEQYF.

CDR3 residues: CATSRGGLQETQYF. As DNA, the CDR3 is TGTGCCACCAGCAGAGGTGGACTCCAAGAGACCCAGTACTTC. This rearrangement joins TRBV15 to TRBJ2-5, with D perhaps matching TRBD2 (5 bases). In germline, CDR1 is LNHNV, CDR2 YYDKDF (reference sequence). CDR3 size: 14 residues. Deletions cut 1 base from V and 1 base from J, with 7 bases between.

This chain links TRBV6-5 with TRBJ1-4, with D possibly being TRBD1 (6 bases). Germline loops: CDR1 MNHEY, CDR2 SVGAGI. CDR3 length: 14 amino acids. V lost 5 bases, J lost 3 bases, and 10 bases lay in between. The CDR3 protein is CASSRGASNEKLFF. The DNA for the CDR3 is TGTGCCAGCAGTCGGGGGGCCTCTAATGAAAAACTGTTTTTT.

The chain links TRBV9 to TRBJ1-4, with D possibly matching TRBD1 (5 bases). Germline V lookup: CDR1 SGDLS, CDR2 YYNGEE. Trimming left V 3 bases short and J 8 bases short, with 17 bases between. This CDR3 is built from 15 residues. The DNA of the CDR3 is TGTGCCAGCAGCGCGCAGGGTAGTTTCGGAGAAAAACTGTTTTTT. It codes for CASSAQGSFGEKLFF.

In DNA, the CDR3 is TGTGCCAGCAGCAAAGAGTCCCGGGGTGCAACTAATGAAAAACTGTTTTTT. Residues: CASSKESRGATNEKLFF. The V and J genes are TRBV21-1 and TRBJ1-4. TRBV21-1 is reported as a pseudogene. The CDR3 consists of 17 residues.

The genes are TRBV7-8 and TRBJ1-2, with D possibly being TRBD1 (5 bases). The CDR3 is made up of 16 amino acids. Looked up from germline, CDR1 is SGHVS and CDR2 is FQNEAQ. Trimming removed 5 bases at V and 6 bases at J, with 22 bases between. In nucleotides, the CDR3 is TGTGCCAGCAGCCCCCGACGCGTTGACAGAGACGATGGCTACACCTTC. It encodes CASSPRRVDRDDGYTF.

The chain recombines TRBV7-2 with TRBJ1-2, with D possibly being TRBD1 (5 bases). V was clipped by 6 bases and J by 3 bases, with 17 bases between them. This CDR3 is 15 amino acids long. From germline, CDR1 is SGHTA and CDR2 FQGNSA. The CDR3 spells CASSFGEGFHYGYTF. DNA of the CDR3: TGTGCCAGCAGTTTTGGGGAGGGGTTTCACTATGGCTACACCTTC. Full variable domain (remainder filled in from reference TRBV7-2 and TRBJ1-2): GAGVSQSPSNKVTEKGKDVELRCDPISGHTALYWYRQSLGQGLEFLIYFQGNSAPDKSGLPSDRFSAERTGGSVSTLTIQRTQQEDSAVYLCASSFGEGFHYGYTFGSGTRLTVV.

The chain has TRBV29-1 and TRBJ1-4, with a tentative D call TRBD1 (5 bases). Per the germline V gene, CDR1 is SQVTM and CDR2 is ANQGSEA. With 7 bases removed from V and 8 bases from J, the gap between germline ends came to 17 bases. The CDR3 covers 13 residues. The CDR3 DNA sequence: TGCAGCGCCTGGGAGGTGAGGGGAGAAAAACTGTTTTTT. Protein sequence: CSAWEVRGEKLFF.

V and J are TRBV30 and TRBJ1-1; possible D gene TRBD1, 5 bases. The V gene lost 3 bases and the J gene lost 1 base, with 6 bases spanning the gap. Germline CDR1 and CDR2: GTSNPN and SVGIG (reference sequence). This CDR3 region has 12 residues. The CDR3 nucleotides are TGTGCCTGGAGGACAGAGAACACTGAAGCTTTCTTT. Encoded protein: CAWRTENTEAFF.

The CDR3 protein is CASSPLTSGRPNEQFF. CDR3 nucleotides: TGTGCCAGTAGTCCTCTGACTAGCGGGAGACCCAATGAGCAGTTCTTC. The chain links TRBV19 to TRBJ2-1, with 12 bases matching TRBD2. Germline V lookup: CDR1 LNHDA, CDR2 SQIVND (reference sequence). The junction had 8 bases not matched to a gene; V was cut back by 5 bases and J by 6 bases. This CDR3 spans 16 amino acids.

The chain has TRBV9 and TRBJ1-5; D is possibly TRBD1 (5 bases). Trimming removed 3 bases from V and 7 bases from J, with 17 bases in between. Germline-derived CDR1 and CDR2 are SGDLS and YYNGEE. The CDR3 is 15 amino acids. The CDR3 region is CASSANQGIGQPQHF. CDR3 nucleotide sequence: TGTGCCAGCAGCGCGAACCAGGGCATTGGGCAGCCCCAGCATTTT.

V is TRBV7-9 and J is TRBJ2-1; 14 positions match TRBD2. This CDR3 region has 17 residues. CDR1 is SEHNR and CDR2 is FQNEAQ in the germline V gene (reference sequence). The J segment lost 7 bases and the V segment lost 5 bases, leaving 10 bases of the junction unmatched. CDR3 nucleotide sequence: TGTGCCAGCAGCGCCCCCGGGACTAGCGGGAGTCGGAATGAGCAGTTCTTC. The encoded protein is CASSAPGTSGSRNEQFF.

The chain combines TRBV11-3 with TRBJ2-2; 10 nucleotides match TRBD1. CDR3 length: 15 amino acids. Trimming took 6 bases from V and 4 from J; bases not matched to a gene: 5. CDR1 and CDR2 from the germline V gene are SGHNT and YENEEA. In nucleotides, the CDR3 is TGTGCCAGCAGTCCCCGGGACAGGGGCACCGGGGAGCTGTTTTTT. This encodes CASSPRDRGTGELFF. Looking up the rest from reference TRBV11-3 and TRBJ2-2 gives the full variable domain: EAGVVQSPRYKIIEKKQPVAFWCNPISGHNTLYWYLQNLGQGPELLIRYENEEAVDDSQLPKDRFSAERLKGVDSTLKIQPAELGDSAVYLCASSPRDRGTGELFFGEGSRLTVL.

This chain connects TRBV19 to TRBJ2-7, with D uncertain. Per the germline V gene, CDR1 is LNHDA and CDR2 is SQIVND (reference sequence). Trimming removed 0 bases from V and 2 bases from J, with 5 bases in between. The CDR3 contains 13 residues. DNA for the CDR3: TGTGCCAGTAGTATAGACTTTACCTACGAGCAGTACTTC. Protein product: CASSIDFTYEQYF.

This clone was counted a few times. The chain joins TRBV18 to TRBJ1-1, with a tentative D call TRBD1 (6 bases). Trimming took 1 base from V and 6 from J, leaving 15 bases between them. The CDR3 is made up of 15 amino acids. CDR1 and CDR2 (germline): KGHSH, LQKENI. The CDR3 sequence: CASSPLSRPGAEAFF. CDR3 in DNA: TGTGCCAGCTCACCACTGTCAAGGCCAGGGGCTGAAGCTTTCTTT.

The chain recombines TRBV4-2 with TRBJ2-5, with 8 bases that match TRBD2. This CDR3 comprises 13 residues. The trim removed 4 bases at V and 4 bases at J, leaving 2 bases unmatched. Germline V gene lookup returns CDR1 LGHNA and CDR2 YNFKEQ. The CDR3: CASSLSGRETQYF. In DNA, the CDR3 is TGTGCCAGCAGCCTCAGCGGGAGAGAGACCCAGTACTTC.

This chain joins TRBV27 and TRBJ2-1; D is perhaps TRBD2 (6 bases). The CDR3 contains 16 residues. The ends were cut back, 0 bases at V and 2 bases at J, with 11 bases in the middle. Germline V CDR1 and CDR2: MNHEY, SMNVEV (reference sequence). CDR3 nucleotides: TGTGCCAGCAGTTTATCCGTAGCGGCTCCCTACAATGAGCAGTTCTTC. Translated, it gives CASSLSVAAPYNEQFF.

V and J are TRBV11-2 and TRBJ1-2, with 7 bases fitting TRBD1. This CDR3 is 17 amino acids long. In germline, CDR1 is SGHAT, CDR2 FQNNGV. Losses at the gene ends were 3 bases for V and 1 base for J; bases not matched to a gene: 11. CDR3 coding DNA: TGTGCCAGCAGCTTTCGCCGACAGGGTTGGTTTAACTATGGCTACACCTTC. It translates to CASSFRRQGWFNYGYTF.

The sample holds a few counts of this clone. J is TRBJ2-7 and V is TRBV27; 10 bases map to TRBD1. Losses at the gene ends were 5 bases for V and 4 bases for J; bases not matched to a gene: 11. Germline V gene lookup returns CDR1 MNHEY and CDR2 SMNVEV (reference sequence). CDR3 size: 16 residues. The CDR3 DNA reads TGTGCCAGCAGTCCTTATAGGGGGACAGGGGTGTACGAGCAGTACTTC. Its translation is CASSPYRGTGVYEQYF.

This clone was found once. This chain uses TRBV5-1 with TRBJ2-1; D not resolved. V was trimmed by 4 bases and J by 7 bases, leaving 6 bases between them. Germline assignment: CDR1 SGHRS and CDR2 YFSETQ. This CDR3 region has 11 residues. The CDR3 here is CASSLLNEQFF. The CDR3 DNA is TGCGCCAGCAGCCTACTGAATGAGCAGTTCTTC.

The V gene is TRBV10-1, the J gene TRBJ1-1; 8 nucleotides match TRBD1. V trimming: 6 bases; J trimming: 5 bases; junction bases outside the gene matches: 2. This CDR3 contains 12 residues. Looked up from germline, CDR1 is WNHNN and CDR2 is SYGVQD (reference sequence). The CDR3 region has the DNA TGCGCCAGCAGCCACAGGGGGACTGAAGCTTTCTTT. This translates into CASSHRGTEAFF.

This chain joins TRBV5-6 and TRBJ2-7; 10 nucleotides match TRBD1. This CDR3 region has 15 residues. The germline V gene has CDR1 SGHDT and CDR2 YYEEEE. The V gene end was trimmed by 3 bases and the J gene end by 2 bases; junction bases not matched to a gene: 5. CDR3 amino acids: CASSWGGQGTYEQYF. CDR3 DNA sequence: TGTGCCAGCAGCTGGGGGGGACAGGGGACCTACGAGCAGTACTTC.

The chain joins TRBV5-1 to TRBJ1-1; D remains unclear. Germline CDR1 and CDR2: SGHRS and YFSETQ. The CDR3 is made up of 13 amino acids. Trimming shortened V by 2 bases and J by 1 base, and 6 bases separated the two germline ends. CDR3 DNA: TGCGCCAGCAGCTTCAAAGCGAACACTGAAGCTTTCTTT. It codes for CASSFKANTEAFF. The full variable domain, completed using reference TRBV5-1 and TRBJ1-1, is KAGVTQTPRYLIKTRGQQVTLSCSPISGHRSVSWYQQTPGQGLQFLFEYFSETQRNKGNFPGRFSGRQFSNSRSEMNVSTLELGDSALYLCASSFKANTEAFFGQGTRLTVV.

This clone was seen more than once but under ten times. The chain employs TRBV7-2 and TRBJ1-5, with D unresolved. CDR1 is SGHTA and CDR2 is FQGNSA in the germline V gene. V was pared by 1 base and J by 3 bases, with 7 bases between. This CDR3 contains 14 residues. The CDR3 region is CASSLERFNQPQHF. CDR3 DNA: TGTGCCAGCAGCTTAGAACGGTTCAATCAGCCCCAGCATTTT. Supplemented by reference TRBV7-2 and TRBJ1-5, the full variable domain reads GAGVSQSPSNKVTEKGKDVELRCDPISGHTALYWYRQSLGQGLEFLIYFQGNSAPDKSGLPSDRFSAERTGGSVSTLTIQRTQQEDSAVYLCASSLERFNQPQHFGDGTRLSIL.

The DNA for the CDR3 is TGTGCCTGGAGGTGGTTCGGGGCGGGAGGGGTAAATGAGCAGTTCTTC. Translated: CAWRWFGAGGVNEQFF. The chain joins TRBV30 to TRBJ2-1, with 9 bases lining up with TRBD2. With 3 bases clipped from V and 7 bases from J, the junction kept 13 bases outside the gene matches. This CDR3 is 16 amino acids long. The germline gives CDR1 GTSNPN, CDR2 SVGIG (reference sequence).